The T cell receptor beta chain described here comes from a study of blood T cells in healthy people across ages. This CDR3 comprises 14 residues. From germline, CDR1 is SNHLY and CDR2 FYNNEI. The V gene lost 6 bases and the J gene lost 7 bases, with 18 bases spanning the gap. Primers used in a second PCR of about 7 to 12 cycles were a sample-barcoded 5' primer and a J-beta primer mix. One entry per CDR3 protein results from TCRdb running MiXCR on the 5' RACE reads. Of about 1,800,000 distinct CDR3 sequences listed, 28% were seen once; the top ten hold about 8%. The rearrangement links TRBV2 to TRBJ1-2, with D possibly being TRBD1 (5 bases). The clonotype comes from a woman under 40 in good health. Material: blood. This chain's CDR3 is CASSQEGTPSGYTF. CDR3 nucleotides: TGTGCCAGCAGCCAAGAAGGGACCCCCTCTGGCTACACCTTC.